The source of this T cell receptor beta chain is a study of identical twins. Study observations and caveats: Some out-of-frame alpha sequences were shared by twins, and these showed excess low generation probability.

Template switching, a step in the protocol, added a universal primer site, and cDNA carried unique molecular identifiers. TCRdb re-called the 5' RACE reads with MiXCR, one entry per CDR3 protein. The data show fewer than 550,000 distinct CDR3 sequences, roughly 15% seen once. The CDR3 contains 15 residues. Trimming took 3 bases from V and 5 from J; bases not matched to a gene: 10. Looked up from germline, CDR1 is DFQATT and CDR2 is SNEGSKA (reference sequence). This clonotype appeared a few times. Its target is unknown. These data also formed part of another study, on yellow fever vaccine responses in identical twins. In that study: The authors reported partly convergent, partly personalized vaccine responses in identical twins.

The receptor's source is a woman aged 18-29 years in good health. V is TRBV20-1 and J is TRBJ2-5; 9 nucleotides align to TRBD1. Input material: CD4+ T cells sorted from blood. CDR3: CSARGVWTGDETQYF. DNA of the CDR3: TGCAGTGCTAGGGGGGTGTGGACAGGGGACGAGACCCAGTACTTC.